One and the same sample provided the 8 T cell receptor beta chains below, sequenced in a study of blood T cell repertoires in COVID-19. Sequenced by immunoSEQ multiplex PCR; TCRdb stores in-frame clones only, minus some. This sample yields about 400,000 clones, of which approximately 90% are seen a single time; roughly 1.8% belongs to the top ten. Material for sequencing was PBMCs or T cells enriched from blood (not recorded which). Source of these receptors: a woman aged 18-35 years with acute COVID-19.

V is TRBV2 and J is TRBJ1-5, with TRBD1 matching over 7 bases. The length of the CDR3 is 13 residues. Germline CDR1 and CDR2: SNHLY and FYNNEI. Trimming removed 7 bases from V and 5 bases from J; junction bases left unmatched: 5. The DNA for the CDR3 is TGTGCCAGCAATCGACAGGGAGATCAGCCCCAGCATTTT. It codes for CASNRQGDQPQHF.

This clone was seen more than once but under ten times. The V call is TRBV5-1, the J call TRBJ1-2; D ambiguous. The CDR3 extends over 12 amino acids. CDR1 and CDR2 (germline): SGHRS, YFSETQ. V was pared by 4 bases and J by 8 bases, with 12 bases between. The CDR3 sequence: CASSITPGGYTF. The CDR3 DNA sequence: TGCGCCAGCAGCATCACGCCGGGGGGCTACACCTTC.

The J gene is TRBJ2-3, the V gene TRBV4-3; 11 bases agree with TRBD2. The CDR3 loop spans 14 amino acids. Germline lookup yields CDR1 LGHNA and CDR2 YSLEER. J gave up 6 bases and V 6 bases, and 5 bases lay outside the gene matches. Written as DNA, the CDR3 is TGCGCCAGCAGTGTACTAGCGGGAGCGGATACGCAGTATTTT. Translated: CASSVLAGADTQYF.

The gene calls are TRBV2 and TRBJ2-5; D gene unclear. Germline CDR1 and CDR2: SNHLY and FYNNEI. CDR3 length: 11 residues. V dropped 6 bases and J dropped 6 bases, with 8 bases sitting between them. The CDR3 loop is CASSESQTQYF. The CDR3 nucleotides read TGTGCCAGCAGCGAGTCCCAGACCCAGTACTTC.

V gene TRBV7-6 combines with J gene TRBJ2-3; a possible D gene is TRBD2 (8 bases). The germline gives CDR1 SGHVS, CDR2 FNYEAQ. Deletions cut 5 bases from V and 2 bases from J, with 14 bases between. The length of the CDR3 is 15 residues. In nucleotides, the CDR3 is TGTGCCAGCAGCCGGGGGGGACAGACCACAGATACGCAGTATTTT. It codes for CASSRGGQTTDTQYF.

This sequence joins TRBV21-1 and TRBJ2-1; TRBD2, as called in the table, went unchecked against the DNA. TRBV21-1 is noted as a pseudogene. The CDR3 is 16 residues long. The DNA of the CDR3 is TGTGCCAGCAGCACCCTGGGACTAGCGGGCGGGAATGAGCAGTTCTTC. The encoded protein is CASSTLGLAGGNEQFF.

The chain has TRBV11-1 and TRBJ2-1; 11 positions agree with TRBD1. After removal of 0 bases from V and 8 bases from J, the junction contained 9 bases not matched to a gene. The germline CDR1 and CDR2 sequences are SGHAT and FQDESV (reference sequence). The CDR3 is 17 amino acids. This CDR3 is CASSLAFGTGGKHEQFF. The CDR3 nucleotides are TGTGCCAGCAGCTTAGCCTTCGGGACAGGGGGAAAACATGAGCAGTTCTTC.

The chain employs TRBV12-3 or TRBV12-4 and TRBJ2-5; 9 nucleotides align to TRBD2. This CDR3 has 13 amino acids. V lost 7 bases, J lost 4 bases, and 4 bases stayed unmatched. The CDR3 nucleotides read TGTGCCAGCACTATACTAGCGGGAGAGACCCAGTACTTC. It yields the protein CASTILAGETQYF.